The next 19 T cell receptor beta chains were all read from a single sample in a study of blood T cell repertoires in COVID-19 (dated by TCRdb to 2020 to 2021). Library prep was done by the immunoSEQ multiplex PCR assay. TCRdb took over this immuneACCESS table, retaining in-frame rearrangements with V and J assigned. Such tables are incomplete; in checked studies, under half of the missing clones stem from an unresolved V gene, and the remainder is unexplained. Here the sample has under 200,000 clones; around 90% occur a single time. The ten largest account for approximately 0.48% of the sample. Sequenced: peripheral blood. Receptor source: a man aged 45-65 years with acute or convalescent COVID-19.

V usage is TRBV28 and J usage is TRBJ1-2; TRBD1 agrees at 8 bases. CDR1 and CDR2 from the germline V gene are MDHEN and SYDVKM. This CDR3 has 17 amino acids. V gave up 3 bases and J gave up 4 bases; unmatched junction bases: 13. The CDR3 region is CASSFRQFRTGLYGYTF. CDR3 bases: TGTGCCAGCAGTTTTAGACAGTTTAGGACAGGGCTCTATGGCTACACCTTC.

This clone was seen a single time. The chain carries TRBV5-8 and TRBJ1-2, with D perhaps matching TRBD1 (5 bases). V was cut by 6 bases and J by 0 bases, with 21 bases left in between. Germline values: CDR1 SGHTS, CDR2 YDEGEE. This CDR3 region has 17 residues. The CDR3 DNA reads TGTGCCAGCACCCGCTCGGGAGGAGTAGGGGCTAACTATGGCTACACCTTC. Amino acid sequence: CASTRSGGVGANYGYTF. The variable domain in full, with the rest retrieved from reference TRBV5-8 and TRBJ1-2, is EAGVTQSPTHLIKTRGQQATLRCSPISGHTSVYWYQQALGLGLQFLLWYDEGEERNRGNFPPRFSGRQFPNYSSELNVNALELEDSALYLCASTRSGGVGANYGYTFGSGTRLTVV.

The DNA of the CDR3 is TGTGCCAGCAGTTCGACAGGGGATTCACCCCTCCACTTT. Amino acids: CASSSTGDSPLHF. The chain links TRBV12-3 or TRBV12-4 to TRBJ1-6; 8 positions agree with TRBD1. Trimming took 4 bases from V and 8 from J; bases not matched to a gene: 1. This CDR3 region has 13 residues.

The chain links TRBV19 to TRBJ2-7, with 11 bases lining up with TRBD2. Germline loops: CDR1 LNHDA, CDR2 SQIVND (reference sequence). CDR3 size: 15 residues. Unmatched junction bases numbered 4, after V lost 4 bases and J lost 2 bases. DNA for the CDR3: TGTGCCAGTAGTAATGGACTAGCGGGTGCCTACGAGCAGTACTTC. It yields the protein CASSNGLAGAYEQYF.

The CDR3 DNA reads TGTGCCAGCAGCATCCGGGACACGGGGTTGATAGGGAATTCACCCCTCCACTTT. Residues: CASSIRDTGLIGNSPLHF. This chain links TRBV5-5 with TRBJ1-6; D might be TRBD1 (6 bases). CDR3 length equals 18 residues. The V and J ends lost 4 bases and 7 bases respectively, with 24 bases between them. Germline V gene sequence: CDR1 SGHKS, CDR2 YYEKEE (reference sequence). Based on the CDR3 plus reference TRBV5-5 and TRBJ1-6, the full variable domain is DAGVTQSPTHLIKTRGQQVTLRCSPISGHKSVSWYQQVLGQGPQFIFQYYEKEERGRGNFPDRFSARQFPNYSSELNVNALLLGDSALYLCASSIRDTGLIGNSPLHFGNGTRLTVT.

V and J are TRBV11-2 and TRBJ2-5; no clear D. The germline gives CDR1 SGHAT, CDR2 FQNNGV. The V end was cut by 3 bases, the J end by 3 bases, with 8 bases between. CDR3 length: 13 residues. The CDR3 sequence is CASSFSREETQYF. CDR3 bases: TGTGCCAGCAGCTTTTCCCGGGAAGAGACCCAGTACTTC.

V usage is TRBV28 and J usage is TRBJ1-1; 9 positions agree with TRBD1. This CDR3 is built from 15 residues. CDR1 and CDR2 (germline): MDHEN, SYDVKM. The trim removed 6 bases at V and 3 bases at J, leaving 8 bases unmatched. CDR3 nucleotides: TGTGCCAGCAGCGCCCCGGGACAGGGATACACTGAAGCTTTCTTT. It translates to CASSAPGQGYTEAFF.

This rearrangement joins TRBV5-1 to TRBJ1-3, with unresolved D. Trimming left V 3 bases short and J 2 bases short, with 6 bases between. The length of the CDR3 is 13 residues. CDR1 is SGHRS and CDR2 is YFSETQ in the germline V gene. DNA for the CDR3: TGCGCCAGCAGCTCCGAGACTGGAAACACCATATATTTT. Translated, it gives CASSSETGNTIYF. The entire variable domain, with the rest obtained from reference TRBV5-1 and TRBJ1-3, is as follows: KAGVTQTPRYLIKTRGQQVTLSCSPISGHRSVSWYQQTPGQGLQFLFEYFSETQRNKGNFPGRFSGRQFSNSRSEMNVSTLELGDSALYLCASSSETGNTIYFGEGSWLTVV.

The chain joins TRBV7-2 to TRBJ2-7; weak D call: TRBD1 (6 bases). Germline V lookup: CDR1 SGHTA, CDR2 FQGNSA. This CDR3 comprises 13 residues. Trimming cost V 4 bases and J 6 bases, with 13 bases left between them. The CDR3 DNA sequence: TGTGCCAGCAGCTCCCAACGGGACACCGAGCAGTACGTC. Its protein is CASSSQRDTEQYV.

V and J are TRBV3-1 (or the pseudogene TRBV3-2) and TRBJ2-3; TRBD2 aligns across 11 bases. V lost 0 bases to trimming and J lost 4 bases; unmatched junction nucleotides: 12. The germline CDR1 and CDR2 sequences are LGHDT and YNNKEL (reference sequence). This CDR3 region has 19 residues. The CDR3 reads CASSQDSLAGGSSPDTQYF. CDR3 sequence (DNA): TGTGCCAGCAGCCAAGACTCGCTAGCGGGGGGATCGAGTCCAGATACGCAGTATTTT.

The chain links TRBV19 to TRBJ2-4, with 7 bases that match TRBD2. Germline CDR1 LNHDA, CDR2 SQIVND (reference sequence). V lost 0 bases, J lost 3 bases, and 8 bases stayed unmatched. This CDR3 spans 17 amino acids. CDR3 bases: TGTGCCAGTAGTATAGATCATATCGGGAGGTACAAAAACATTCAGTACTTC. Translation: CASSIDHIGRYKNIQYF.

The chain joins TRBV16 to TRBJ1-5, with 12 bases that match TRBD1. The germline gives CDR1 KGHSY, CDR2 FQNENV. V lost 2 bases and J lost 7; bases outside the gene matches: 6. This CDR3 contains 16 residues. CDR3 nucleotide sequence: TGTGCCAGCAGCCAAGGGGACAGGGGGCTTCGACAGCCCCAGCATTTT. Translation gives CASSQGDRGLRQPQHF.

This clone was seen just once. The rearrangement uses TRBV5-4 and TRBJ2-3; D not resolved. Trimming removed 2 bases from V and 4 bases from J, with 8 bases in between. The length of the CDR3 is 13 residues. CDR1 and CDR2 (germline): SGHNT, YYREEE (reference sequence). The chain's CDR3 is CASSFQFSDTQYF. CDR3 DNA sequence: TGTGCCAGCAGCTTCCAGTTTTCAGATACGCAGTATTTT.

The chain carries TRBV3-1 (or the pseudogene TRBV3-2) and TRBJ2-5; the D gene is possibly TRBD2 (6 bases). V gave up 0 bases and J gave up 2 bases, with 16 bases separating them. Germline V gives CDR1 LGHDT, CDR2 YNNKEL (reference sequence). CDR3 length equals 17 residues. CDR3 nucleotide sequence: TGTGCCAGCAGCCAAGATGTGGCTAGCGACTATCAAGAGACCCAGTACTTC. It is translated as CASSQDVASDYQETQYF.

This clone was detected only once. The rearrangement links TRBV5-6 to TRBJ1-3; D unresolved. V was shortened by 0 bases and J by 4 bases, with 11 bases between the two germline ends. This CDR3 region has 15 residues. Germline V lookup: CDR1 SGHDT, CDR2 YYEEEE. CDR3: CASSLAAGLGNTIYF. As DNA, the CDR3 is TGTGCCAGCAGCTTGGCGGCGGGTTTAGGAAACACCATATATTTT.

The chain couples TRBV6-5 to TRBJ2-1, with a tentative D call TRBD1 (6 bases). The CDR3 spans 15 residues. V was cut by 6 bases and J by 0 bases, with 12 bases left in between. The V gene's germline CDR1 is MNHEY and CDR2 SVGAGI. The CDR3 sequence: CASRATGHSYNEQFF. CDR3 nucleotide sequence: TGTGCCAGCAGAGCGACAGGTCACTCCTACAATGAGCAGTTCTTC.

The rearrangement links TRBV4-1 to TRBJ2-1, with 13 bases identical to TRBD2. Germline V gives CDR1 MGHRA, CDR2 YSYEKL. The ends lost 1 base at V and 9 bases at J; junction bases unmatched: 9. The CDR3 runs 17 residues. The CDR3 sequence is CASSQAFGLAGAGEQFF. In DNA, the CDR3 is TGCGCCAGCAGCCAAGCATTCGGACTAGCGGGAGCAGGTGAGCAGTTCTTC.

This clone has just one count. This chain links TRBV3-1 (or the pseudogene TRBV3-2) with TRBJ2-6; D perhaps matches TRBD2 (5 bases). In germline, CDR1 is LGHDT, CDR2 YNNKEL (reference sequence). The CDR3 is 14 amino acids. V gave up 8 bases and J gave up 1 base, with 9 bases separating them. Here the CDR3 DNA reads TGTGCCAGCGGGAGTAGATCTGGGGCCAACGTCCTGACTTTC. This translates into CASGSRSGANVLTF.

This clone was counted between two and nine times. V and J are TRBV9 and TRBJ1-1; TRBD1 matches 7 bases. V lost 3 bases, J lost 1 base, and 6 bases stayed unmatched. This CDR3 region has 15 residues. Germline V gives CDR1 SGDLS, CDR2 YYNGEE. The DNA for the CDR3 is TGTGCCAGCAGCGCCGGGGGACAGACGAACACTGAAGCTTTCTTT. Protein: CASSAGGQTNTEAFF.